What follows is one T cell receptor beta chain and its context. Its antigen is as yet unknown. These data belong to a study of regulatory T cells in long-lasting Graves disease. With 6 bases clipped from V and 4 bases from J, the junction kept 8 bases outside the gene matches. Germline assignment: CDR1 SQVTM and CDR2 ANQGSEA. The CDR3 spans 14 residues. Study outcomes and limitations: Whereas new patients shared 966 public clonotypes, persistent patients shared more, at about 3,000.

Time point of the sample: newly diagnosed GD, antithyroid drugs for less than 3 months. Scientists built the TCR library using RNA that was extracted from PBMCs. Construction of TCR beta libraries relied on iRepertoire HTBI primers and on Arm-PCR targeting CDR3 regions. TCRdb ran MiXCR on the multiplex PCR reads and lists one entry per CDR3 protein. Here the sample spans approximately 490,000 distinct CDR3 sequences, around 15% being singletons. This sample also appeared in a second study, on T cells in Graves' hyperthyroidism and ophthalmopathy. From that report: By a 13 V-J model, ophthalmopathy was set apart from stable hyperthyroidism.

The clonotype comes from a man in his forties with Graves disease. Specimen: peripheral blood mononuclear cells (PBMCs), collected at new diagnosis, from a patient treated with antithyroid drugs. This chain joins TRBV29-1 and TRBJ2-1, with 8 bases that match TRBD2. As DNA, the CDR3 is TGCAGCGTCCCTCCGGGACTAGGGTACAATGAGCAGTTCTTC. It codes for CSVPPGLGYNEQFF.